The 12 T cell receptor beta chains in this list originate from one sample, sequenced in a study of blood T cell repertoires in COVID-19. Sequencing used immunoSEQ multiplex PCR; TCRdb keeps in-frame clones, though not all of them. The top ten clones hold about 12% of a sample with roughly 160,000 clones, roughly four fifths of them seen once. Sequenced: PBMCs or T cells enriched from blood (not recorded which). These receptors were collected from a man aged 45 to 65 who had recovered from COVID-19.

The chain combines TRBV2 with TRBJ2-7, with 8 bases identical to TRBD1. The germline V gene has CDR1 SNHLY and CDR2 FYNNEI. The CDR3 runs to 13 residues. V was pared by 7 bases and J by 6 bases, with 8 bases of the junction left unmatched. CDR3 nucleotide sequence: TGTGCCAGCATGCCGGGACAGGACCTCGAGCAGTACTTC. As protein: CASMPGQDLEQYF.

This rearrangement joins TRBV5-1 to TRBJ1-5; D ambiguous. The germline V and J ends were trimmed by 5 bases and 4 bases, with 10 bases remaining between them. This CDR3 has 13 amino acids. Germline V gene lookup returns CDR1 SGHRS and CDR2 YFSETQ. The DNA of the CDR3 is TGCGCCAGCAGAATTGGAGTAAATCAGCCCCAGCATTTT. It is translated as CASRIGVNQPQHF.

The chain carries TRBV11-3 and TRBJ1-2; D might be TRBD1 (6 bases). Trimming cost V 0 bases and J 1 base, with 12 bases left between them. Germline assignment: CDR1 SGHNT and CDR2 YENEEA. This CDR3 is 16 amino acids long. CDR3 coding DNA: TGTGCCAGCAGCTTAGATGTGCCAGGGGATAACTATGGCTACACCTTC. Translating gives CASSLDVPGDNYGYTF.

This clone has only a few counts. The chain carries TRBV20-1 and TRBJ2-5; 7 bases align to TRBD1. The CDR3 sequence is 14 residues long. Trimming cost V 3 bases and J 3 bases; bases outside gene matches: 7. Germline-derived CDR1 and CDR2 are DFQATT and SNEGSKA (reference sequence). The CDR3 nucleotides are TGCAGTGCTAGTGACTACAGGGGCAAAGAGACCCAGTACTTC. Amino acids: CSASDYRGKETQYF.

The chain uses TRBV6-5 and TRBJ1-5, with 7 bases lining up with TRBD1. The CDR3 is made up of 13 amino acids. The germline V gene encodes CDR1 MNHEY and CDR2 SVGAGI. Losses at the gene ends were 6 bases for V and 5 bases for J; bases not matched to a gene: 4. The CDR3 nucleotides read TGTGCCAGCAGCGTGACAGGGTATCAGCCCCAGCATTTT. Translating it yields CASSVTGYQPQHF.

The sample holds one count of this clone. The V and J genes are TRBV12-5 and TRBJ1-5; TRBD1 matches 7 bases. The ends lost 1 base at V and 6 bases at J; junction bases unmatched: 0. CDR1 and CDR2 from the germline V gene are LGHNT and FRNRAP. This CDR3 comprises 13 residues. For the CDR3, the DNA is TGTGCTAGTGGTTTGGGACAGGGTCAGCCCCAGCATTTT. It is translated as CASGLGQGQPQHF.

The CDR3 DNA sequence: TGTGCCAGCTCACCATCAGGGGGCAGCCAGCCCCAGCATTTT. This sequence encodes CASSPSGGSQPQHF. The chain couples TRBV18 to TRBJ1-5, with 8 bases matching TRBD1. V lost 2 bases and J lost 7; bases outside the gene matches: 4. This CDR3 region has 14 residues. The germline V gene has CDR1 KGHSH and CDR2 LQKENI.

A note on this clone: This sequence may be a read error, since a much larger clone differs from it by one base. The gene calls are TRBV7-3 and TRBJ1-1; D not resolved. The CDR3 runs to 12 residues. Trimming took off 5 bases at V and 2 bases at J, with 6 bases between the two ends. Per the germline V gene, CDR1 is SGHTA and CDR2 is FQGTGA. Here the CDR3 DNA reads TGTGCCAGCAGCGAGGGCAACACTGAAGCTTTCTTT. Amino acid sequence: CASSEGNTEAFF.

This rearrangement joins TRBV5-1 to TRBJ1-6; maybe TRBD1 (5 bases). Trimming removed 3 bases at V and 6 bases at J, with 13 bases between. Germline lookup yields CDR1 SGHRS and CDR2 YFSETQ. The CDR3 consists of 15 residues. Written as DNA, the CDR3 is TGCGCCAGCAGCTCGTCGACAGCGCCTAATTCACCCCTCCACTTT. As protein: CASSSSTAPNSPLHF.

V usage is TRBV3-1 (or the pseudogene TRBV3-2) and J usage is TRBJ1-3; D gene ambiguous. Germline CDR1 LGHDT, CDR2 YNNKEL (reference sequence). The V gene lost 1 base and the J gene lost 1 base, with 11 bases spanning the gap. The CDR3 is 16 amino acids. As DNA, the CDR3 is TGTGCCAGCAGCCAAGCCCTTATCCTTTCTGGAAACACCATATATTTT. Translation gives CASSQALILSGNTIYF.

J is TRBJ1-4 and V is TRBV18, with D possibly TRBD1 on 5 matching bases. Trimming cost V 0 bases and J 12 bases, with 17 bases left between them. Germline lookup yields CDR1 KGHSH and CDR2 LQKENI. This CDR3 contains 15 residues. The CDR3 reads CASSPPGKRRGELFF. The CDR3 DNA reads as TGTGCCAGCTCACCACCGGGAAAGCGTCGGGGGGAACTGTTTTTT. Full variable domain (rest looked up from reference TRBV18 and TRBJ1-4): NAGVMQNPRHLVRRRGQEARLRCSPMKGHSHVYWYRQLPEEGLKFMVYLQKENIIDESGMPKERFSAEFPKEGPSILRIQQVVRGDSAAYFCASSPPGKRRGELFFGSGTQLSVL.

The chain links TRBV15 to TRBJ2-7, with 7 bases lining up with TRBD2. This CDR3 has 14 amino acids. V lost 4 bases, J lost 4 bases, and 7 bases stayed unmatched. The V gene's germline CDR1 is LNHNV and CDR2 YYDKDF (reference sequence). The CDR3 here is CATSTVGRGYEQYF. CDR3 coding DNA: TGTGCCACCAGCACGGTGGGGCGGGGGTACGAGCAGTACTTC.